These T cell receptor beta chains were read from a single sample in a study of shared clonotypes between healthy human individuals. The repertoire was sequenced with immunoSEQ multiplex PCR; TCRdb's copy has only in-frame clones and lacks some. This sample carries millions of clones, approximately 94% of them seen once, and the ten largest clones take under 2%. The sample comprised naive CD8+ T cells from PBMCs. The source of these receptors is a man younger than 30 in good health. Some clones in this sample may be carry-over from other donors' samples. Each CDR3 is given with its conserved first and last residue. A D gene is named only where the DNA matches it firmly. Some rows have no size entry. The others give once, few or many, or a class for an expanded clone.

V gene	D gene	J gene	clone size	CDR3 DNA	CDR3 protein
TRBV11-2	TRBD2	TRBJ2-1	.	TGTGCCAGCAGCTTAGAGCCCAGCGGGAGGGTAAACAATGAGCAGTTCTTC	CASSLEPSGRVNNEQFF
TRBV15	TRBD1	TRBJ1-5	.	TGTGCCACCAGCAATGACAGACAGGGGCATCAGCCCCAGCATTTT	CATSNDRQGHQPQHF
TRBV9	TRBD2	TRBJ2-3	.	TGTGCCAGCAGCGTAGGCGGGAGGGCCGCAGATACGCAGTATTTT	CASSVGGRAADTQYF
TRBV5-1	.	TRBJ2-1	.	TGCGCCAGCAGCTTGCCCGGCAATGAGCAGTTCTTC	CASSLPGNEQFF
TRBV15	TRBD2	TRBJ2-2	.	TGTGCCACCAGCGAGGGACTAGCGGGAGTGAGGACCGGGGAGCTGTTTTTT	CATSEGLAGVRTGELFF
TRBV27	TRBD2	TRBJ2-1	.	TGTGCCAGCAGTCTATTACCGGGACTAGAGCAGTTCTTC	CASSLLPGLEQFF
TRBV10-2	TRBD1	TRBJ2-5	.	TGCGCCAGCAGTCCCCAAACCAGGGGGCCCCAAGAGACCCAGTACTTC	CASSPQTRGPQETQYF
TRBV5-4	.	TRBJ2-7	.	TGTGCCAGCAGCTTGGGAGCAGGGTCCTACGAGCAGTACTTC	CASSLGAGSYEQYF
TRBV19	.	TRBJ1-1	few	TGTGCCAGTAGTCCGGGGTGGACTGAAGCTTTCTTT	CASSPGWTEAFF
TRBV2	TRBD2	TRBJ2-1	.	TGTGCCAGCAGCACGTCAGAGACTAGCGGGAGGGAAAATGAGCAGTTCTTC	CASSTSETSGRENEQFF
TRBV4-2	.	TRBJ2-7	.	TGTGCCAGCAGCCAATCAGGCGGATACGAGCAGTACTTC	CASSQSGGYEQYF
TRBV9	.	TRBJ2-7	.	TGTGCCAGCAGCGTAGGTGGTAGGGCCTACGAGCAGTACTTC	CASSVGGRAYEQYF
TRBV9	TRBD2	TRBJ2-1	.	TGTGCCAGCAGCCCCAGGACTAGCGGGAGGGATGAGCAGTTCTTC	CASSPRTSGRDEQFF
TRBV19	.	TRBJ1-2	.	TGTGCCAGTAGTATTTCCCAACTCTATGGCTACACCTTC	CASSISQLYGYTF
TRBV5-6	TRBD2	TRBJ2-7	.	TGTGCCAGCAGTTCTACGCGTAGCGGGGTACCCTACGAGCAGTACTTC	CASSSTRSGVPYEQYF
TRBV27	TRBD1	TRBJ2-7	.	TGTGCCAGCAGTCCCTGGGACAGGGGTGACGAGCAGTACTTC	CASSPWDRGDEQYF
TRBV7-8	.	TRBJ2-5	.	TGTGCCAGCAACCCGCGGTCAGGGCAAGAGACCCAGTACTTC	CASNPRSGQETQYF
TRBV6-5	.	TRBJ1-1	.	TGTGCCAGCAGTCCCCGGGAAATGAACACTGAAGCTTTCTTT	CASSPREMNTEAFF
TRBV29-1	TRBD1	TRBJ2-3	.	TGCAGCGTTAAAGGGACAGGGGTTGCAGATACGCAGTATTTT	CSVKGTGVADTQYF
TRBV27	.	TRBJ1-2	.	TGTGCCAGCAGTTTATTAGGCCAGAACTATGGCTACACCTTC	CASSLLGQNYGYTF
TRBV28	.	TRBJ2-7	once	TGTGCCAGCAGTTCAGACTTAGGCTGGCTGCGAGAGCAGTACTTC	CASSSDLGWLREQYF
TRBV19	.	TRBJ1-2	.	TGTGCCAGTAGTATTAGGACGCCCGTCAACTATGGCTACACCTTC	CASSIRTPVNYGYTF
TRBV6-4	.	TRBJ2-7	.	TGTGCCAGCAGCCAGGGTCCCGGCTACGAGCAGTACTTC	CASSQGPGYEQYF
TRBV27	.	TRBJ1-1	.	TGTGCCAGCAGTTTAGCCCCTGCCACTGAAGCTTTCTTT	CASSLAPATEAFF
TRBV29-1	.	TRBJ2-2	few	TGCAGCGTTGTTGGTTGGACCGGGGAGCTGTTTTTT	CSVVGWTGELFF
TRBV9	.	TRBJ2-3	.	TGTGCCAGCAGCCCCACGACAGCAAGCACAGATACGCAGTATTTT	CASSPTTASTDTQYF
TRBV11-2	TRBD2	TRBJ2-7	once	TGTGCCAGCAGCTTCGGGACTAGCGGAGGGCAGTACTTC	CASSFGTSGGQYF
TRBV28	TRBD2	TRBJ2-7	.	TGTGCCAGCAGTTTCCCCAGCGGGAACCACGAGCAGTACTTC	CASSFPSGNHEQYF
TRBV28	.	TRBJ1-2	.	TGTGCCAGCAGTCCCGACAGCTACTATGGCTACACCTTC	CASSPDSYYGYTF
TRBV4-2	TRBD2	TRBJ2-2	.	TGTGCCAGCAGCCAAGTGGGACTAGACACCGGGGAGCTGTTTTTT	CASSQVGLDTGELFF
TRBV15	TRBD1	TRBJ2-7	.	TGTGCCACCAGCGGCCGGGACAGATACTACGAGCAGTACTTC	CATSGRDRYYEQYF
TRBV13	.	TRBJ2-1	.	TGTGCCAGCAGCCAGGACAATGAGCAGTTCTTC	CASSQDNEQFF
TRBV4-1	.	TRBJ2-5	once	TGCGCCAGCAGCCATCTGGAGGGCCTTCAAGAGACCCAGTACTTC	CASSHLEGLQETQYF
TRBV27	.	TRBJ1-5	.	TGTGCCAGCAGTTGGAACAACAATCAGCCCCAGCATTTT	CASSWNNNQPQHF
TRBV28	TRBD1	TRBJ2-7	.	TGTGCCAGCAGTTCTTCCCACACCATACAGGGGACCTACGAGCAGTACTTC	CASSSSHTIQGTYEQYF
TRBV13	.	TRBJ1-3	.	TGTGCCAGCAGCTTGTCTGGAAACACCATATATTTT	CASSLSGNTIYF
TRBV13	TRBD2	TRBJ2-7	.	TGTGCCAGCAGCACAAGCGGGGTAGGCTCCTACGAGCAGTACTTC	CASSTSGVGSYEQYF
TRBV9	.	TRBJ2-1	once	TGTGCCAGCAGCGTAGGCTCCTCCTACAATGAGCAGTTCTTC	CASSVGSSYNEQFF
TRBV11-2	.	TRBJ2-7	.	TGTGCCAGCAGCCGCAGGGGAATTAAGGTTCAGTACTTC	CASSRRGIKVQYF
TRBV28	TRBD1	TRBJ2-3	.	TGTGCCAGCAGCCCCCTCCGGGACAGGGGATTGAGAGGGCAGTATTTT	CASSPLRDRGLRGQYF
TRBV5-1	TRBD2	TRBJ2-5	.	TGCGCCAGCAGCTTGGTTCCTCTAGCGGGAGGGCCGGAGACCCAGTACTTC	CASSLVPLAGGPETQYF
TRBV27	TRBD1	TRBJ2-7	.	TGTGCCAGCAGTTCACCCCGGGACAGGGGTCGCGAGCAGTACTTC	CASSSPRDRGREQYF
TRBV7-9	TRBD1	TRBJ2-2	.	TGTGCCGGCAGCTTACGGTACAGGGGGCAGGACACCGGGGAGCTGTTTTTT	CAGSLRYRGQDTGELFF
TRBV27	TRBD1	TRBJ2-5	.	TGTGCCAGCGGGAATAGGGCAGGGGGCGCGTCGGAGACCCAGTACTTC	CASGNRAGGASETQYF
TRBV9	.	TRBJ2-2	.	TGTGCCAGCAGCGTAGAGGGCTACCTTTACACCGGGGAGCTGTTTTTT	CASSVEGYLYTGELFF
TRBV25-1	.	TRBJ1-4	.	TGTGCCAGCAGTGAATCTCCCGGGAAACTGTTTTTT	CASSESPGKLFF
TRBV4-1	TRBD1	TRBJ2-5	.	TGCGCCAGCAGCCCTCCCGGGACAGGGCTTGGAGAGACCCAGTACTTC	CASSPPGTGLGETQYF
TRBV7-8	TRBD2	TRBJ2-2	.	TGTGCCAGCAGCTTATTTGCGGGGCTAGCGGGACCCACCGGGGAGCTGTTTTTT	CASSLFAGLAGPTGELFF
TRBV28	.	TRBJ2-7	.	TGTGCCAGCAGTTTCTTACGTCAAGGCAGCGAGCAGTACTTC	CASSFLRQGSEQYF
TRBV4-3	.	TRBJ2-7	.	TGCGCCAGCAGCCAAGACAGCGAGAGCTCCTACGAGCAGTACTTC	CASSQDSESSYEQYF
TRBV27	TRBD2	TRBJ2-1	.	TGTGCCAGCGGACCGGGGACTAGCGGGTTTAATGAGCAGTTCTTC	CASGPGTSGFNEQFF
TRBV6-6	.	TRBJ2-3	once	TGTGCCAGCAGTCAACGACAAGATACGCAGTATTTT	CASSQRQDTQYF
TRBV27	TRBD1	TRBJ1-1	.	TGTGCCAGCAGTTTTAACCGGGACAGGGTGAGCACTGAAGCTTTCTTT	CASSFNRDRVSTEAFF